A single sample gave rise to the 32 T cell receptor beta chains below, sequenced in a study of cytomegalovirus exposure and HLA in healthy donors. Amplification used 60 Vbeta primers and 13 Jbeta primers. The table came from immunoSEQ multiplex PCR; TCRdb's copy has only in-frame clones and leaves some out. The data contain 150,000 to 200,000 clones, under 90% of them seen just once; the ten biggest clones take up around 7.2%. The source material was PBMCs. These receptors all stem from a man under 40 in good health and CMV-seropositive.

The rearrangement links TRBV4-3 to TRBJ1-2; TRBD1 is a possible D gene (5 bases). Trimming removed 0 bases from V and 8 bases from J, with 16 bases in between. Germline CDR1 and CDR2: LGHNA and YSLEER. The length of the CDR3 is 15 residues. This CDR3 is CASSQEGARPGGYTF. The CDR3 coding sequence is TGCGCCAGCAGCCAAGAAGGGGCCAGACCTGGAGGCTACACCTTC.

The chain joins TRBV6-5 to TRBJ1-1; maybe TRBD1 (6 bases). Trimming stripped 5 bases from V and 1 base from J, with 8 bases between. CDR3 length: 13 residues. CDR1 and CDR2 from the germline V gene are MNHEY and SVGAGI. CDR3 sequence: CASSQGSNTEAFF. In nucleotides, the CDR3 is TGTGCCAGCAGTCAGGGGTCGAACACTGAAGCTTTCTTT.

This chain uses TRBV4-3 with TRBJ2-1; D is unresolved. V was clipped by 1 base and J by 8 bases, with 18 bases between them. The germline V gene encodes CDR1 LGHNA and CDR2 YSLEER. The CDR3 totals 16 residues. CDR3 nucleotide sequence: TGCGCCAGCAGCCAAGTCATCCCCTCCTATCTGGATGAGCAGTTCTTC. Protein product: CASSQVIPSYLDEQFF.

As for this clone: Other DNA sequences within the sample encode an identical CDR3. The chain combines TRBV6-5 with TRBJ2-4; tentative D call: TRBD1 (6 bases). This CDR3 has 13 residues. V was shortened by 5 bases and J by 6 bases, with 11 bases between the two germline ends. Germline V gives CDR1 MNHEY, CDR2 SVGAGI. DNA of the CDR3: TGTGCCAGCAGTAGGGACAAGCTAAACATTCAGTACTTC. Protein: CASSRDKLNIQYF.

V and J are TRBV12-5 and TRBJ2-2, with 13 bases identical to TRBD2. Germline-derived CDR1 and CDR2 are LGHNT and FRNRAP. Trimming at V came to 6 bases and at J to 2 bases, leaving 6 bases not matched to a gene. The CDR3 spans 17 residues. For the CDR3, the DNA is TGTGCTAGTGGCGTCGGGACTAGCGGGATTAACACCGGGGAGCTGTTTTTT. Protein: CASGVGTSGINTGELFF. Full variable domain (missing parts from reference TRBV12-5 and TRBJ2-2): DARVTQTPRHKVTEMGQEVTMRCQPILGHNTVFWYRQTMMQGLELLAYFRNRAPLDDSGMPKDRFSAEMPDATLATLKIQPSEPRDSAVYFCASGVGTSGINTGELFFGEGSRLTVL.

This rearrangement joins TRBV6-6 to TRBJ2-5, with 9 nucleotides matching TRBD2. V was pared by 6 bases and J by 1 base, with 3 bases of the junction left unmatched. The CDR3 extends over 14 amino acids. CDR1 is MNHNY and CDR2 is SVGAGI in the germline V gene (reference sequence). The CDR3 region has the DNA TGTGCCAGCAGACCGGGACTAGCCCAAGAGACCCAGTACTTC. It is translated as CASRPGLAQETQYF.

V usage is TRBV2 and J usage is TRBJ2-7; TRBD2 aligns across 9 bases. CDR1 is SNHLY, CDR2 FYNNEI, per germline. Trimming removed 5 bases from V and 3 bases from J; junction bases left unmatched: 11. CDR3 length: 16 amino acids. The chain's CDR3 is CASSFSRFSGSYEQYF. DNA for the CDR3: TGTGCCAGCAGTTTTAGCAGATTTAGCGGGAGCTACGAGCAGTACTTC. Drawing the rest from reference TRBV2 and TRBJ2-7, the complete variable domain is EPEVTQTPSHQVTQMGQEVILRCVPISNHLYFYWYRQILGQKVEFLVSFYNNEISEKSEIFDDQFSVERPDGSNFTLKIRSTKLEDSAMYFCASSFSRFSGSYEQYFGPGTRLTVT.

The gene calls are TRBV5-4 and TRBJ1-2, with 10 bases lining up with TRBD1. Germline V gives CDR1 SGHNT, CDR2 YYREEE (reference sequence). This CDR3 has 14 amino acids. After removal of 3 bases from V and 5 bases from J, the junction contained 4 bases not matched to a gene. The CDR3 reads CASSSDRGLYGYTF. The CDR3 DNA sequence: TGTGCCAGCAGCTCGGACAGGGGGTTGTATGGCTACACCTTC.

J is TRBJ2-5 and V is TRBV7-9; 10 bases align to TRBD1. Trimming took 6 bases from V and 2 from J; bases not matched to a gene: 9. The CDR3 is made up of 16 amino acids. The germline CDR1 and CDR2 sequences are SEHNR and FQNEAQ (reference sequence). CDR3 in DNA: TGTGCCAGCAGATCAGGAGGGGGACAGGGGCAAGAGACCCAGTACTTC. Translating it yields CASRSGGGQGQETQYF.

The chain joins TRBV19 to TRBJ2-7, with 11 bases fitting TRBD2. Germline V CDR1 and CDR2: LNHDA, SQIVND (reference sequence). The CDR3 is made up of 17 amino acids. Trimming cost V 6 bases and J 7 bases; bases outside gene matches: 17. The CDR3 loop reads CASSQTPLAGGLEEQYF. The CDR3 DNA reads TGTGCCAGTAGCCAAACCCCTCTAGCGGGGGGATTAGAGGAGCAGTACTTC.

This sequence joins TRBV6-5 and TRBJ1-5; D is undetermined. The germline gives CDR1 MNHEY, CDR2 SVGAGI. V was clipped by 6 bases and J by 5 bases, with 11 bases between them. There are 13 residues in the CDR3. DNA for the CDR3: TGTGCCAGCAGCCGGGGAGGAGATCAGCCCCAGCATTTT. Translating gives CASSRGGDQPQHF.

This clone showed up just a few times. The rearrangement joins TRBV10-3 to TRBJ2-2, with 10 nucleotides matching TRBD2. This CDR3 spans 14 amino acids. V dropped 3 bases and J dropped 6; count of bases not matched to a gene: 1. The germline V gene has CDR1 ENHRY and CDR2 SYGVKD. CDR3 protein: CAISELAGPGELFF. The CDR3, as DNA: TGTGCCATCAGTGAACTAGCGGGGCCCGGGGAGCTGTTTTTT.

The V call is TRBV7-9, the J call TRBJ1-1, with D maybe TRBD1 (6 bases). Germline CDR1 reads SEHNR; CDR2 reads FQNEAQ (reference sequence). V shed 7 bases and J shed 3 bases, with 15 bases lying between them. This CDR3 contains 14 residues. Written as DNA, the CDR3 is TGTGCCAGCACCCGTCAGGGGACGGACACTGAAGCTTTCTTT. As protein: CASTRQGTDTEAFF. Full variable domain (outside the CDR3, taken from reference TRBV7-9 and TRBJ1-1): DTGVSQNPRHKITKRGQNVTFRCDPISEHNRLYWYRQTLGQGPEFLTYFQNEAQLEKSRLLSDRFSAERPKGSFSTLEIQRTEQGDSAMYLCASTRQGTDTEAFFGQGTRLTVV.

This CDR3 reads CASSLEGGHYEQYF. The CDR3 DNA is TGTGCCAGCAGCTTAGAAGGGGGCCACTACGAGCAGTACTTC. The V and J genes are TRBV7-8 and TRBJ2-7, with TRBD1 identical over 7 bases. CDR1 and CDR2 from the germline V gene are SGHVS and FQNEAQ. With 1 base clipped from V and 3 bases from J, the junction kept 3 bases outside the gene matches. This CDR3 region has 14 residues.

J is TRBJ2-7 and V is TRBV25-1; possible D gene TRBD1, 6 bases. Trimming cost V 6 bases and J 2 bases, with 17 bases left between them. The germline CDR1 and CDR2 sequences are MGHDK and SYGVNS. This CDR3 is built from 15 residues. CDR3 DNA sequence: TGTGCCAGCAGGAGGGGGTCCCGCGGCCCCTACGAGCAGTACTTC. Protein: CASRRGSRGPYEQYF.

This clone was seen only a few times. The rearrangement uses TRBV6-5 and TRBJ1-1; D might be TRBD1 (6 bases). Germline V gene lookup returns CDR1 MNHEY and CDR2 SVGAGI. The CDR3 extends over 15 amino acids. Trimming cost V 6 bases and J 3 bases, with 17 bases left between them. The CDR3 DNA follows: TGTGCCAGCAGAACACAGGGAGGGGGAGACACTGAAGCTTTCTTT. Translated, it gives CASRTQGGGDTEAFF.

The chain employs TRBV5-1 and TRBJ2-5, with 7 bases aligning to TRBD2. The J call is in doubt because the DNA end fits TRBJ2-7 better. Germline loops: CDR1 SGHRS, CDR2 YFSETQ. This CDR3 is built from 15 residues. CDR3 sequence reads: CASSLEARGSYEQYF. In DNA form, the CDR3 reads TGCGCCAGCAGCTTGGAAGCGCGGGGGTCCTACGAGCAGTACTTC.

The table lists this clone with a few counts. The chain carries TRBV5-1 and TRBJ2-7; TRBD1 agrees at 9 bases. This CDR3 is built from 14 residues. Germline V gene data show CDR1 as SGHRS and CDR2 as YFSETQ. The junction had 1 base not matched to a gene; V was cut back by 0 bases and J by 3 bases. The CDR3 region has the DNA TGCGCCAGCAGCTTGGGGGGACAGGGCTACGAGCAGTACTTC. Translated, it gives CASSLGGQGYEQYF. Using reference TRBV5-1 and TRBJ2-7 for the parts outside the CDR3, the full variable domain is KAGVTQTPRYLIKTRGQQVTLSCSPISGHRSVSWYQQTPGQGLQFLFEYFSETQRNKGNFPGRFSGRQFSNSRSEMNVSTLELGDSALYLCASSLGGQGYEQYFGPGTRLTVT.

The chain recombines TRBV2 with TRBJ1-3, with TRBD1 as a possible D gene (6 bases). Per germline, CDR1 SNHLY and CDR2 FYNNEI. Deletions cut 6 bases from V and 1 base from J, with 13 bases between. The CDR3 runs to 15 residues. The CDR3 DNA sequence: TGTGCCAGCAGCGAATTCAGGGGTTCTGGAAACACCATATATTTT. It translates to CASSEFRGSGNTIYF.

The J gene is TRBJ1-3, the V gene TRBV5-6; D is uncertain. From germline, CDR1 is SGHDT and CDR2 YYEEEE. This CDR3 spans 17 amino acids. V lost 1 base to trimming and J lost 0 bases, with 14 bases between them. In DNA form, the CDR3 reads TGTGCCAGCAGCTTGTCAACCGGACTTAGCTCTGGAAACACCATATATTTT. It encodes CASSLSTGLSSGNTIYF.

This chain connects TRBV30 to TRBJ2-1; tentatively, D is TRBD2 (5 bases). The CDR3 runs 11 residues. The germline gives CDR1 GTSNPN, CDR2 SVGIG (reference sequence). V lost 4 bases to trimming and J lost 9 bases, with 10 bases between them. The CDR3 DNA reads as TGTGCCTGGACTCCCCGGGGTGAGCAGTTCTTC. Protein product: CAWTPRGEQFF.

Turning to this clone: The same CDR3 is also encoded by other DNA sequences in this sample. The chain is built from TRBV7-9 and TRBJ2-7, with no clear D. This CDR3 region has 12 residues. Per germline, CDR1 SEHNR and CDR2 FQNEAQ (reference sequence). Trimming left V 5 bases short and J 0 bases short, with 5 bases between. The CDR3 loop reads CASSRSSYEQYF. CDR3 DNA: TGTGCCAGCAGCCGCAGCTCCTACGAGCAGTACTTC.

CDR3 protein: CASSTLEGGISQYF. The CDR3 DNA follows: TGTGCCAGCAGTACCCTGGAGGGTGGAATTTCCCAGTATTTT. The V call is TRBV6-1, the J call TRBJ2-3, with D tentatively TRBD2 (6 bases). Germline V gene lookup returns CDR1 MNHNS and CDR2 SASEGT. With 5 bases removed from V and 12 bases from J, the gap between germline ends came to 21 bases. The CDR3 runs 14 residues.

This clone was seen a single time. V is TRBV6-4 and J is TRBJ1-1; D unresolved. Germline V lookup: CDR1 MRHNA, CDR2 SNTAGT. V lost 3 bases, J lost 3 bases, and 8 bases lay in between. This CDR3 has 13 amino acids. This CDR3 is CASSEGLDTEAFF. CDR3 sequence (DNA): TGTGCCAGCAGTGAGGGCTTGGACACTGAAGCTTTCTTT.

The chain employs TRBV5-1 and TRBJ2-7; D ambiguous. V lost 0 bases, J lost 5 bases, and 18 bases lay in between. The CDR3 sequence is 16 residues long. Germline loops: CDR1 SGHRS, CDR2 YFSETQ. As DNA, the CDR3 is TGCGCCAGCAGCTTGGAAAGCAGGCTTGTACCGAACGAGCAGTACTTC. Amino acids: CASSLESRLVPNEQYF.

The chain carries TRBV21-1 and TRBJ1-1. TRBV21-1 is termed a pseudogene. The CDR3 has 12 amino acids. CDR3 coding DNA: TGTGCCAGCAGCATACCGGGGTCGGGAGCTTTCTTT. Translation: CASSIPGSGAFF.

CDR3 amino acids: CASSLSRLRTDTQYF. CDR3 nucleotide sequence: TGTGCCAGCAGCCTAAGCCGACTACGCACAGATACGCAGTATTTT. The chain employs TRBV6-5 and TRBJ2-3; possibly TRBD2 for D (5 bases). The V and J ends lost 6 bases and 1 base respectively, with 14 bases between them. The CDR3 is 15 amino acids. Looked up from germline, CDR1 is MNHEY and CDR2 is SVGAGI.

The chain recombines TRBV7-9 with TRBJ2-5; D possibly corresponds to TRBD2 (5 bases). The CDR3 loop spans 15 amino acids. V gave up 5 bases and J gave up 7 bases, with 20 bases separating them. Germline V gene lookup returns CDR1 SEHNR and CDR2 FQNEAQ (reference sequence). CDR3 coding DNA: TGTGCCAGCAGCCTCGTTTATCGGGGTAAGGGGACCCAGTACTTC. This encodes CASSLVYRGKGTQYF.

This clone was counted only a few times. Other DNA variants within this sample encode the same CDR3. The chain recombines TRBV20-1 with TRBJ1-1, with D perhaps matching TRBD1 (5 bases). From germline, CDR1 is DFQATT and CDR2 SNEGSKA (reference sequence). V was pared by 6 bases and J by 5 bases, with 7 bases between. The CDR3 has 10 amino acids. For the CDR3, the DNA is TGCAGTGCCGGGGGAACTGAAGCTTTCTTT. It encodes CSAGGTEAFF.

This sequence joins TRBV21-1 and TRBJ1-5. TRBV21-1 corresponds to a pseudogene. The CDR3 covers 23 residues. CDR3 DNA: TGTGCCAGCAGCAATGAGCCGGAGGATACTGGGCAGCTTATAGACGATAGCAATCAGCCCCAGCATTTT. Protein: CASSNEPEDTGQLIDDSNQPQHF.

The chain couples TRBV10-2 to TRBJ2-1; the match to TRBD2 covers 7 bases. The germline V gene encodes CDR1 WSHSY and CDR2 SAAADI. The CDR3 loop spans 15 amino acids. Trimming removed 0 bases from V and 5 bases from J; junction bases left unmatched: 4. CDR3 sequence: CASSESTSWDNEQFF. The CDR3 DNA sequence: TGCGCCAGCAGTGAGTCGACTAGCTGGGACAATGAGCAGTTCTTC.

The gene calls are TRBV10-1 and TRBJ2-2; 11 bases are a match to TRBD2. The ends lost 6 bases at V and 5 bases at J; junction bases unmatched: 5. Germline V gene lookup returns CDR1 WNHNN and CDR2 SYGVQD (reference sequence). CDR3 length equals 15 residues. The CDR3 region has the DNA TGCGCCAGCAGCGGACTAGCGGGTAAGACCGGGGAGCTGTTTTTT. Its protein product is CASSGLAGKTGELFF.